This T cell receptor beta chain was recorded in a study of beta chain features in type 1 diabetes. General study findings and limits: Relative to healthy donors, patients appeared to have naive, central memory and Treg TCRB repertoires that were more similar. There was a moderate but significant shortening of TCRB CDR3s in all four CD4+ subsets of Type 1 diabetes patients.

Concerning this clone itself: What it recognizes is unknown.

This CDR3 contains 16 residues. The germline CDR1 and CDR2 sequences are MNHEY and SMNVEV (reference sequence). Losses at the gene ends were 1 base for V and 1 base for J; bases not matched to a gene: 5. Sorted cells reached over 95% purity in every population. As every portion of the isolated RNA was reverse transcribed, the sequencing read expressed TCRB transcripts. Data came from immunoSEQ multiplex PCR; TCRdb stores just in-frame clones and leaves some out. The sample includes about 240,000 clones, about 14% seen only once; the top ten take approximately 0.018%. The clonotype comes from a man aged 30-40 years with type 1 diabetes. Sequences were obtained from naive CD4+ T cells from blood. The chain recombines TRBV27 with TRBJ2-7; the match to TRBD1 covers 9 bases. The chain's CDR3 is CASSLFGQGSSYEQYF. The DNA of the CDR3 is TGTGCCAGCAGTTTATTCGGACAGGGGTCTTCCTACGAGCAGTACTTC.